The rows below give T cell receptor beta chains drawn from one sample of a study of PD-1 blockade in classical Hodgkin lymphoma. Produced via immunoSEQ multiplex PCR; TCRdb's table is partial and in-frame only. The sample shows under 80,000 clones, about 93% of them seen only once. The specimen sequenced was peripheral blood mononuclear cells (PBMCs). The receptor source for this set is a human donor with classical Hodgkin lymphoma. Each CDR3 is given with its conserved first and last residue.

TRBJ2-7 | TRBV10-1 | CASKRGGRRTFMGQYF
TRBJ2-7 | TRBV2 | CASRVYEQYF
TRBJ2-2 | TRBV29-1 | CSVDGNTGELFF
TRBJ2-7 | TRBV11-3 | CASSFSPSSYEQYF
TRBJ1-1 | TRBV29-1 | CSVHWGLHGNTEAFF
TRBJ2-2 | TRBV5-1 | CASSFGATATGELFF
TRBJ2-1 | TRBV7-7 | CASSEDRGEQFF
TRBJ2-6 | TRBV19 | CASGTSGANVLTF
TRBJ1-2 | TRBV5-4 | CASSTGQEGNYGYTF
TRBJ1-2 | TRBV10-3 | CAISERQASDNYGYTF
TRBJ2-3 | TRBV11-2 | CASSLAGAPSSTDTQYF
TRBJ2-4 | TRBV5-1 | CASSPGDAKNIQYF
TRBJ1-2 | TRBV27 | CASSDLTGSNYGYTF
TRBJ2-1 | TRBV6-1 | CASSERYNEQFF
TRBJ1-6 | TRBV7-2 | CASSSVSSYNSPLHF
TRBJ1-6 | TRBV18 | CASSELSGASPLHF
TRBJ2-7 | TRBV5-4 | CASSLGGQGPLEQYF
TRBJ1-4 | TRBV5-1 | CASSLGSTGRNEKLFF
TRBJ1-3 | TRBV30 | CAWSEGHTIYF
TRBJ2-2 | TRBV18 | CASSPGVLNTGELFF
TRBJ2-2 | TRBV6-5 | CASRIGPNTGELFF
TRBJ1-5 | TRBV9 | CASSVALGGSGEPQHF
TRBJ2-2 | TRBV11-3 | CASSPRSGNTGELFF
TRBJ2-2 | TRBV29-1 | CSVFRDLSSGELFF
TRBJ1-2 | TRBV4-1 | CASSQERGGEWYGYTF
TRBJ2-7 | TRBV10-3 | CAISDGYEQYF
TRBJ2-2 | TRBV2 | CASILRVGTGELFF
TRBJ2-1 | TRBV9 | CASSLSRNNEQFF
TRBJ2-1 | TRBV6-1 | CATQGFGSNEQFF
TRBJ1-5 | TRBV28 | CASSAVDQPQHF
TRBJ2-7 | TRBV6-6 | CASRIEGSSSYEQYF
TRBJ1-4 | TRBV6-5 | CASSGTVATNEKLFF